The T cell receptor (beta chain) described here comes from a study of PD-L1 blockade in urothelial cancer. Whole-study context: Most patients, about 90% of the roughly 29, were males with bladder-origin cancer.

Locally advanced or metastatic urothelial carcinoma affected the patients. Germline assignment: CDR1 MNHEY and CDR2 SMNVEV (reference sequence). The CDR3 covers 13 residues. Losses at the gene ends were 7 bases for V and 6 bases for J; bases not matched to a gene: 5. Profiling relied on immunoSEQ multiplex PCR, and the TCRdb table lists in-frame clones only, not all of them. The sample contains tens of thousands of clones, 87% of which appear only once. Sequenced here: PBMCs, sampled around atezolizumab (anti-PD-L1) treatment. The clonotype originates from a woman in her seventies with urothelial cancer. The V and J genes are TRBV27 and TRBJ2-5; TRBD1 aligns across 10 bases. CDR3 coding DNA: TGTGCCAGCAAAAGGGACAGGGGACAGACCCAGTACTTC. It translates to CASKRDRGQTQYF.